One sample yielded the 23 T cell receptor beta chains listed below, sequenced in a study of cytomegalovirus exposure and HLA in healthy donors. Primers included in the PCR were 60 Vbeta and 13 Jbeta primers. Clones were sequenced by immunoSEQ multiplex PCR, and TCRdb holds only the in-frame ones, with some missing. The table has roughly 190,000 clones, more than 75% seen once. Sequences were obtained from PBMCs. Receptors originate from a man under 40 in good health and CMV-seronegative.

The chain combines TRBV4-1 with TRBJ2-7; TRBD2 is a possible D gene (6 bases). This CDR3 is built from 19 residues. The V gene lost 3 bases and the J gene lost 1 base, with 25 bases spanning the gap. Germline CDR1 is MGHRA and CDR2 is YSYEKL. This CDR3 reads CASSQFDRTGLKFSYEQYF. CDR3 DNA sequence: TGCGCCAGCAGCCAGTTCGACAGAACGGGACTCAAGTTTTCCTACGAGCAGTACTTC.

The genes are TRBV4-3 and TRBJ2-2; 10 bases are a match to TRBD1. V shed 1 base, J shed 7 bases, and the junction held 6 bases outside the gene matches. This CDR3 is 16 amino acids long. Germline CDR1 LGHNA, CDR2 YSLEER. In nucleotides, the CDR3 is TGCGCCAGCAGCCAAGCCCCGGGACAGGGGATCGGGGAGCTGTTTTTT. This codes for CASSQAPGQGIGELFF.

In the case of this clone: Other DNA sequences within the sample encode an identical CDR3. The chain combines TRBV6-5 with TRBJ1-2; no clear D. The germline V gene has CDR1 MNHEY and CDR2 SVGAGI. The CDR3 covers 13 residues. Trimming pared 6 bases from V and 2 bases from J, leaving 10 bases between. CDR3 in DNA: TGTGCCAGCAGGGCGACAAACAACTATGGCTACACCTTC. This sequence encodes CASRATNNYGYTF.

This rearrangement joins TRBV6-1 to TRBJ1-4; D perhaps matches TRBD1 (6 bases). CDR3 length: 13 amino acids. With 3 bases removed from V and 8 bases from J, the gap between germline ends came to 10 bases. Germline V gene lookup returns CDR1 MNHNS and CDR2 SASEGT. CDR3 protein: CASSEGQREKLFF. CDR3 DNA: TGTGCCAGCAGTGAGGGACAAAGAGAAAAACTGTTTTTT.

The rearrangement uses TRBV6-1 and TRBJ2-5, with D possibly being TRBD1 (5 bases). The J call may be wrong; the DNA end is better matched by TRBJ2-7. Per the germline V gene, CDR1 is MNHNS and CDR2 is SASEGT. CDR3 size: 15 residues. The DNA for the CDR3 is TGTGCCAGCAGCCCCAGGGATGTGGGCACTTACGAGCAGTACTTC. Translation gives CASSPRDVGTYEQYF.

This chain links TRBV15 with TRBJ1-2, with D perhaps TRBD1 (6 bases). The V gene's germline CDR1 is LNHNV and CDR2 YYDKDF (reference sequence). CDR3 length: 16 amino acids. V was cut by 0 bases and J by 3 bases, with 14 bases left in between. CDR3 residues: CATSRDFDEGDYGYTF. DNA of the CDR3: TGTGCCACCAGCAGAGATTTCGATGAGGGGGACTATGGCTACACCTTC.

The chain has TRBV14 and TRBJ2-7, with TRBD2 matching 12 bases. The J segment lost 2 bases and the V segment lost 4 bases, leaving 3 bases of the junction unmatched. In germline, CDR1 is SGHDN, CDR2 FVKESK. The CDR3 spans 15 residues. The CDR3 region is CASSPGLAGPYEQYF. The DNA of the CDR3 is TGTGCCAGCAGCCCGGGACTAGCGGGCCCCTACGAGCAGTACTTC.

The chain combines TRBV7-6 with TRBJ2-2, with D perhaps TRBD1 (6 bases). The CDR3 totals 13 residues. The germline V and J ends were trimmed by 6 bases and 5 bases, with 10 bases remaining between them. CDR1 and CDR2 (germline): SGHVS, FNYEAQ. The CDR3 DNA is TGTGCCAGCAGGTCTACAGGGACCGGGGAGCTGTTTTTT. This sequence encodes CASRSTGTGELFF. The full variable domain, its missing parts supplied by reference TRBV7-6 and TRBJ2-2, is GAGVSQSPRYKVTKRGQDVALRCDPISGHVSLYWYRQALGQGPEFLTYFNYEAQQDKSGLPNDRFSAERPEGSISTLTIQRTEQRDSAMYRCASRSTGTGELFFGEGSRLTVL.

V is TRBV12-5 and J is TRBJ1-2; D unclear. The length of the CDR3 is 16 residues. Germline loops: CDR1 LGHNT, CDR2 FRNRAP. Trimming pared 1 base from V and 6 bases from J, leaving 18 bases between. DNA for the CDR3: TGTGCTAGTGGTTTGGGAGAGACACCCCCTGATGATGGCTACACCTTC. Translating it yields CASGLGETPPDDGYTF.

This clone was seen just once. This rearrangement joins TRBV5-1 to TRBJ2-6; D remains ambiguous. CDR1 SGHRS and CDR2 YFSETQ come from the germline V gene. V was trimmed by 7 bases and J by 0 bases, leaving 11 bases between them. CDR3 length: 15 residues. The CDR3 DNA sequence: TGCGCCAGCGCGACATTTTCCTCTGGGGCCAACGTCCTGACTTTC. Its protein product is CASATFSSGANVLTF.

V is TRBV11-2 and J is TRBJ2-7; no clear D gene. CDR3 size: 13 residues. V lost 6 bases to trimming and J lost 3 bases, with 12 bases between them. Germline V gene sequence: CDR1 SGHAT, CDR2 FQNNGV. The CDR3 nucleotides are TGTGCCAGCAGTACCCCCCCCGGCTACGAGCAGTACTTC. Protein: CASSTPPGYEQYF.

This clone has just a few counts. Written as DNA, the CDR3 is TGCGCCAGCAGCTGGACCGGGACAGGGCGCGACGAGCAGTACTTC. As protein: CASSWTGTGRDEQYF. The V gene is TRBV5-1, the J gene TRBJ2-7; 9 nucleotides align to TRBD1. The germline gives CDR1 SGHRS, CDR2 YFSETQ. The CDR3 is made up of 15 amino acids. V lost 3 bases and J lost 5; bases outside the gene matches: 9.

This clone showed up just once. CDR3 bases: TGTGCCAGCAGCTCGGAGGCACGTAGCGGGTACGAGCAGTACTTC. It translates to CASSSEARSGYEQYF. The rearrangement links TRBV5-4 to TRBJ2-5; the match to TRBD2 covers 7 bases. With the DNA end fitting TRBJ2-7 better, the J assignment may be wrong. This CDR3 is built from 15 residues. Germline CDR1 is SGHNT and CDR2 is YYREEE (reference sequence).

This chain uses TRBV18 with TRBJ2-7; perhaps TRBD1 as D (6 bases). The CDR3 totals 15 residues. CDR1 and CDR2 (germline): KGHSH, LQKENI. V lost 3 bases to trimming and J lost 2 bases, with 14 bases between them. CDR3 DNA: TGTGCCAGCTCACCCAGACAGGACCGCCCCTACGAGCAGTACTTC. As protein: CASSPRQDRPYEQYF.

The V and J genes are TRBV28 and TRBJ2-3, with a possible D match to TRBD1 (6 bases). From germline, CDR1 is MDHEN and CDR2 SYDVKM. The V and J ends lost 1 base and 0 bases respectively, with 14 bases between them. The CDR3 runs 17 residues. CDR3 in DNA: TGTGCCAGCAGTTTATTTTGGGGGCGCAGAAGCACAGATACGCAGTATTTT. It is translated as CASSLFWGRRSTDTQYF.

This clone was counted once. The gene calls are TRBV12-5 and TRBJ2-1; tentatively, D is TRBD2 (6 bases). The germline V and J ends were trimmed by 3 bases and 4 bases, with 16 bases remaining between them. From germline, CDR1 is LGHNT and CDR2 FRNRAP. The CDR3 contains 16 residues. The CDR3 region has the DNA TGTGCTAGTGGTTTCTGGGGAGGCCAAAGATACAATGAGCAGTTCTTC. Encoded protein: CASGFWGGQRYNEQFF.

The CDR3 here is CASSPRSGSGPNTGELFF. The CDR3 DNA follows: TGTGCCAGCAGCCCCCGCAGCGGGTCCGGGCCGAACACCGGGGAGCTGTTTTTT. This chain links TRBV7-8 with TRBJ2-2, with D perhaps matching TRBD2 (6 bases). V lost 5 bases and J lost 0, with 19 bases in between. In germline, CDR1 is SGHVS, CDR2 FQNEAQ. This CDR3 is built from 18 residues.

This clone was counted between two and nine times. The rearrangement uses TRBV28 and TRBJ1-5; D ambiguous. Germline values: CDR1 MDHEN, CDR2 SYDVKM. Trimming removed 7 bases from V and 2 bases from J, with 9 bases in between. The CDR3 runs to 13 residues. Here the CDR3 DNA reads TGTGCCAGCACCCCGGTGGGCAATCAGCCCCAGCATTTT. Its protein product is CASTPVGNQPQHF.

This chain joins TRBV19 and TRBJ1-2; 9 nucleotides align to TRBD1. The CDR3 extends over 12 amino acids. The germline CDR1 and CDR2 sequences are LNHDA and SQIVND (reference sequence). The ends lost 7 bases at V and 5 bases at J; junction bases unmatched: 2. The CDR3 reads CASIGTGYGYTF. The DNA for the CDR3 is TGTGCCAGTATCGGGACAGGGTATGGCTACACCTTC.

The V and J genes are TRBV5-1 and TRBJ2-7; 8 bases line up with TRBD2. Germline CDR1 SGHRS, CDR2 YFSETQ. CDR3 length: 15 amino acids. After removal of 0 bases from V and 7 bases from J, the junction contained 9 bases not matched to a gene. CDR3 region: CASSLAGGAGSEQYF. Here the CDR3 DNA reads TGCGCCAGCAGCTTGGCCGGGGGGGCAGGTTCTGAGCAGTACTTC.

J is TRBJ1-2 and V is TRBV2; tentative D call: TRBD1 (5 bases). The CDR3 is 14 residues long. Germline assignment: CDR1 SNHLY and CDR2 FYNNEI. Trimming stripped 0 bases from V and 7 bases from J, with 12 bases between. As DNA, the CDR3 is TGTGCCAGCAGTGAAGCGCGGCAGGGAACTGGCTACACCTTC. Amino acids: CASSEARQGTGYTF.

This chain connects TRBV11-1 to TRBJ2-7, with TRBD2 matching over 11 bases. Germline assignment: CDR1 SGHAT and CDR2 FQDESV (reference sequence). The CDR3 is made up of 17 amino acids. V shed 2 bases and J 0 bases; nucleotides not matched to a gene: 6. CDR3 sequence (DNA): TGTGCCAGCAGCTTAATCCCGGGACTAGCGGCCTCCTACGAGCAGTACTTC. Its protein product is CASSLIPGLAASYEQYF.

Notes on this clone: The germline gene is not matched at one end of the junction; a read error may be the cause. The rearrangement joins TRBV4-1 to TRBJ2-4; 7 bases are a match to TRBD1. The CDR3 contains 17 residues. Germline assignment: CDR1 MGHRA and CDR2 YSYEKL. CDR3 sequence: CASSGHRPQGDKNSQYF. The CDR3 nucleotides read TGCGCCAGCAGCGGCCACCGTCCCCAGGGGGACAAAAACAGTCAGTACTTC.